The 15 T cell receptor beta chains given below trace back to one sample, sequenced in a study of graft-versus-host responses after intestinal transplantation. Assay used: immunoSEQ multiplex PCR; TCRdb lists only in-frame clones, some missing. The data hold roughly 25,000 clones, with less than 90% observed a single time. The sequenced sample was PBMCs, obtained approximately four weeks after intestinal transplant. These TCRs come from a human patient who received an intestinal transplant, so some T cells may come from the graft donor.

The chain links TRBV28 to TRBJ2-7; D is unresolved. This CDR3 has 12 residues. Trimming shortened V by 5 bases and J by 2 bases, and 7 bases separated the two germline ends. Per the germline V gene, CDR1 is MDHEN and CDR2 is SYDVKM. The CDR3 DNA reads TGTGCCAGCAGTGGAGTGACCTACGAGCAGTACTTC. It translates to CASSGVTYEQYF.

The V gene is TRBV21-1, the J gene TRBJ2-1; no DNA check was done on the table's D call, TRBD1. TRBV21-1 is termed a pseudogene. The CDR3 has 16 residues. CDR3 nucleotides: TGTGCCAGCAGCAAAGGGGACAGGGAAGGCTCGGATGAGCAGTTCTTC. Residues: CASSKGDREGSDEQFF.

This clone showed up just a few times. V gene TRBV2 combines with J gene TRBJ2-2, with TRBD1 matching 7 bases. Germline assignment: CDR1 SNHLY and CDR2 FYNNEI. The CDR3 has 15 amino acids. Germline trimming cut 7 bases from V and 4 bases from J; bases unmatched to any gene: 9. The CDR3 sequence is CASIRGQRGTGELFF. CDR3 nucleotides: TGTGCCAGCATTCGGGGACAGCGAGGCACCGGGGAGCTGTTTTTT.

CDR3 in amino acids: CASSQDSVAGTTYEQYF. The CDR3 coding sequence is TGTGCCAGCAGCCAAGATTCGGTAGCGGGGACGACCTACGAGCAGTACTTC. The chain has TRBV4-2 and TRBJ2-7, with TRBD2 identical over 8 bases. Germline V gene sequence: CDR1 LGHNA, CDR2 YNFKEQ. Germline trimming cut 0 bases from V and 2 bases from J; bases unmatched to any gene: 9. The CDR3 totals 17 residues.

This clone was seen just once. The rearrangement links TRBV15 to TRBJ1-2, with 9 bases matching TRBD1. This CDR3 region has 16 residues. V lost 5 bases to trimming and J lost 4 bases; unmatched junction nucleotides: 11. From germline, CDR1 is LNHNV and CDR2 YYDKDF (reference sequence). CDR3 sequence reads: CATSDTGGGFIYGYTF. Here the CDR3 DNA reads TGTGCCACCAGCGACACAGGGGGCGGCTTTATCTATGGCTACACCTTC. The variable domain in full, with the rest retrieved from reference TRBV15 and TRBJ1-2, is DAMVIQNPRYQVTQFGKPVTLSCSQTLNHNVMYWYQQKSSQAPKLLFHYYDKDFNNEADTPDNFQSRRPNTSFCFLDIRSPGLGDTAMYLCATSDTGGGFIYGYTFGSGTRLTVV.

The chain uses TRBV7-6 and TRBJ1-2, with 7 bases matching TRBD1. With V trimmed by 1 base and J by 8 bases, 7 bases remained unmatched. CDR3 size: 14 residues. CDR1 and CDR2 from the germline V gene are SGHVS and FNYEAQ. CDR3 sequence: CASSLEGGIEGYTF. As DNA, the CDR3 is TGTGCCAGCAGCTTAGAAGGGGGCATCGAGGGCTACACCTTC. The entire variable domain, with the rest obtained from reference TRBV7-6 and TRBJ1-2, is as follows: GAGVSQSPRYKVTKRGQDVALRCDPISGHVSLYWYRQALGQGPEFLTYFNYEAQQDKSGLPNDRFSAERPEGSISTLTIQRTEQRDSAMYRCASSLEGGIEGYTFGSGTRLTVV.

The chain recombines TRBV29-1 with TRBJ2-5; D is uncertain. The end of the DNA aligns better with TRBJ2-7, so the J call may be wrong. This CDR3 is built from 11 residues. CDR1 SQVTM and CDR2 ANQGSEA come from the germline V gene. DNA for the CDR3: TGCAGCGTTGTGGACCGTTACGAGCAGTACTTC. Translation: CSVVDRYEQYF.

The genes are TRBV28 and TRBJ2-5; 7 bases are shared with TRBD1. Germline trimming cut 5 bases from V and 2 bases from J; bases unmatched to any gene: 11. The V gene's germline CDR1 is MDHEN and CDR2 SYDVKM. The CDR3 totals 16 residues. The CDR3 coding sequence is TGTGCCAGCAGTCCAATTCTATCGACAGGGCAAGAGACCCAGTACTTC. Translated, it gives CASSPILSTGQETQYF.

This rearrangement joins TRBV6-6 to TRBJ1-1; D remains unclear. The V gene lost 4 bases and the J gene lost 0 bases, with 6 bases spanning the gap. The CDR3 totals 13 residues. Germline V lookup: CDR1 MNHNY, CDR2 SVGAGI (reference sequence). Here the CDR3 reads CASSSVVNTEAFF. CDR3 sequence (DNA): TGTGCCAGCAGTTCAGTCGTGAACACTGAAGCTTTCTTT.

This clone was seen only once. The rearrangement joins TRBV13 to TRBJ1-1, with unresolved D. CDR3 length equals 14 residues. Trimming removed 5 bases at V and 10 bases at J, with 20 bases between. Germline-derived CDR1 and CDR2 are PRHDT and FYEKMQ (reference sequence). Here the CDR3 reads CASSRTPRGGGAFF. The CDR3, as DNA: TGTGCCAGCAGCCGCACCCCACGGGGAGGAGGAGCTTTCTTT.

V is TRBV27 and J is TRBJ1-2; unclear D gene. The CDR3 is made up of 13 amino acids. The ends were cut back, 3 bases at V and 2 bases at J, with 7 bases in the middle. CDR1 is MNHEY, CDR2 SMNVEV, per germline (reference sequence). The CDR3 reads CASSFPGNYGYTF. CDR3 in DNA: TGTGCCAGCAGTTTCCCTGGGAACTATGGCTACACCTTC.

The chain combines TRBV25-1 with TRBJ1-5, with a possible D match to TRBD1 (5 bases). CDR3 size: 18 residues. Deletions cut 0 bases from V and 6 bases from J, with 21 bases between. From germline, CDR1 is MGHDK and CDR2 SYGVNS. CDR3 DNA sequence: TGTGCCAGCAGTGAATATGAAAAAAGGCAGGAGGGGACTCAGCCCCAGCATTTT. It encodes CASSEYEKRQEGTQPQHF.

The J gene is TRBJ2-7, the V gene TRBV11-2; the match to TRBD2 covers 8 bases. The germline gives CDR1 SGHAT, CDR2 FQNNGV. The trim removed 0 bases at V and 3 bases at J, leaving 10 bases unmatched. The CDR3 is 17 residues long. For the CDR3, the DNA is TGTGCCAGCAGCTTAGAGCCCTCGGGACTAGGCGACTACGAGCAGTACTTC. This encodes CASSLEPSGLGDYEQYF.

The chain recombines TRBV6-5 with TRBJ2-1, with 8 bases identical to TRBD1. This CDR3 is built from 14 residues. The V gene end was trimmed by 6 bases and the J gene end by 8 bases; junction bases not matched to a gene: 9. In germline, CDR1 is MNHEY, CDR2 SVGAGI. CDR3 residues: CASRPGGLKYEQFF. The CDR3 DNA is TGTGCCAGCAGGCCAGGGGGCCTTAAATATGAGCAGTTCTTC.

The V and J genes are TRBV19 and TRBJ1-5; D not certain. The CDR3 has 13 amino acids. CDR1 and CDR2 (germline): LNHDA, SQIVND (reference sequence). The germline V and J ends were trimmed by 4 bases and 1 base, with 5 bases remaining between them. Written as DNA, the CDR3 is TGTGCCAGTAGTACCTTCAGCAATCAGCCCCAGCATTTT. Translating it yields CASSTFSNQPQHF.